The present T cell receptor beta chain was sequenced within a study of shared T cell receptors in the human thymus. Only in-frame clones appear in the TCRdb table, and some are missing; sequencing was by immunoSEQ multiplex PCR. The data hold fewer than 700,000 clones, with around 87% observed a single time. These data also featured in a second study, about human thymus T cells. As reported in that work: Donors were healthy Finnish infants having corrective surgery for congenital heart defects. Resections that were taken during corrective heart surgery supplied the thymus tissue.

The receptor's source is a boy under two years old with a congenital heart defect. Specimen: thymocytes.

The CDR3 coding sequence is TGTGCCAGCAGTGAGTGGGGGCGTGCCACTGAAGCTTTCTTT. Its translation is CASSEWGRATEAFF. This chain links TRBV28 with TRBJ1-1, with a weak D call TRBD1 (6 bases). V lost 5 bases and J 4 bases, leaving 14 bases between the germline ends. This CDR3 contains 14 residues. Germline CDR1 and CDR2: MDHEN and SYDVKM. Drawing the rest from reference TRBV28 and TRBJ1-1, the complete variable domain is DVKVTQSSRYLVKRTGEKVFLECVQDMDHENMFWYRQDPGLGLRLIYFSYDVKMKEKGDIPEGYSVSREKKERFSLILESASTNQTSMYLCASSEWGRATEAFFGQGTRLTVV.